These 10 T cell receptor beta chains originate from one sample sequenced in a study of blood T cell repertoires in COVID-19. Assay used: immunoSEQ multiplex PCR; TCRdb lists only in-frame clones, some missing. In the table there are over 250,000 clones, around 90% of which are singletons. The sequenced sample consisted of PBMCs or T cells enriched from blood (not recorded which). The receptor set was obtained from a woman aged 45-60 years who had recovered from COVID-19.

CDR3 bases: TGTGCCAGCAGCCCGAGGCTAGCGTCGAGCTCCTACAATGAGCAGTTCTTC. This gives the protein CASSPRLASSSYNEQFF. This chain connects TRBV9 to TRBJ2-1; tentatively, D is TRBD2 (6 bases). CDR3 length: 17 residues. Looked up from germline, CDR1 is SGDLS and CDR2 is YYNGEE. Deletions cut 4 bases from V and 0 bases from J, with 17 bases between.

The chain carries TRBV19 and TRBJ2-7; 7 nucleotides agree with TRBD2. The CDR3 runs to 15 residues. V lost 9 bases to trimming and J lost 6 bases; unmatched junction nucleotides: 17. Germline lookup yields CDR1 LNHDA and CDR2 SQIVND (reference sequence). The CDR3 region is CARKRWRETPAEQYF. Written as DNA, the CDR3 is TGTGCCAGGAAACGTTGGCGGGAGACACCGGCCGAGCAGTACTTC.

Written as DNA, the CDR3 is TGTGCCACCAGCAGAGGGGGACAGGGGAGGGACGAGCAGTACTTC. Protein sequence: CATSRGGQGRDEQYF. J is TRBJ2-7 and V is TRBV15, with 10 bases lining up with TRBD1. The CDR3 loop spans 15 amino acids. Germline CDR1 and CDR2: LNHNV and YYDKDF (reference sequence). Trimming at V came to 1 base and at J to 5 bases, leaving 5 bases not matched to a gene.

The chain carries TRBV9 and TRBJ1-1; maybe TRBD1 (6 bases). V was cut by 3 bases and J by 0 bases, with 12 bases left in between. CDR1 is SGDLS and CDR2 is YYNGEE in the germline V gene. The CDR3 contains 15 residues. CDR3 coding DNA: TGTGCCAGCAGCGGGCGTAAGGGGGTGAACACTGAAGCTTTCTTT. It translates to CASSGRKGVNTEAFF.

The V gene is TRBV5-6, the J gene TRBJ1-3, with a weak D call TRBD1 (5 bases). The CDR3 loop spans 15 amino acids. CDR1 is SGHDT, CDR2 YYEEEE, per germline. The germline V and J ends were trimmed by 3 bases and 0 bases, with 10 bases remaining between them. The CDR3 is CASSSGTHSGNTIYF. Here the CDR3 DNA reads TGTGCCAGCAGCTCCGGGACTCACTCTGGAAACACCATATATTTT.

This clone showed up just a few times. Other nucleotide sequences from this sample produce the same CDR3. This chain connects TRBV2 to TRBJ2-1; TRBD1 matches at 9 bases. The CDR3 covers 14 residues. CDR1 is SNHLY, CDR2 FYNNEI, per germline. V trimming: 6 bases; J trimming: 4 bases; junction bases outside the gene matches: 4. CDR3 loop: CASRTGGSYNEQFF. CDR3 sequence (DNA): TGTGCCAGCAGGACAGGGGGTTCTTACAATGAGCAGTTCTTC.

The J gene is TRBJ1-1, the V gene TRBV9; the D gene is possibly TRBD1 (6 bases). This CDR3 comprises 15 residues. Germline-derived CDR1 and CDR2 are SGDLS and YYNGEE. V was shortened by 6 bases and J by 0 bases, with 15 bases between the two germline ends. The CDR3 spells CASNANREMNTEAFF. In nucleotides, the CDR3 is TGTGCCAGCAACGCGAACAGGGAAATGAACACTGAAGCTTTCTTT.

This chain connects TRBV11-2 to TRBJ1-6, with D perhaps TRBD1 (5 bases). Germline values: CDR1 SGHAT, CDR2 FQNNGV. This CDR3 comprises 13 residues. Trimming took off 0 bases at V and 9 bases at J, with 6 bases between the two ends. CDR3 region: CASSLDGASPLHF. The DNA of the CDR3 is TGTGCCAGCAGCTTAGATGGGGCTTCACCCCTCCACTTT.

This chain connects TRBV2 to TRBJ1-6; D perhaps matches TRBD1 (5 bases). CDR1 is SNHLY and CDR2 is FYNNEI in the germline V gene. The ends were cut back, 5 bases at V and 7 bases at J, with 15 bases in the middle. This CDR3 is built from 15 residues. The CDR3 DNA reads TGTGCCAGCAGTTACGCGGGGGATGGGAATTCACCCCTCCACTTT. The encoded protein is CASSYAGDGNSPLHF.

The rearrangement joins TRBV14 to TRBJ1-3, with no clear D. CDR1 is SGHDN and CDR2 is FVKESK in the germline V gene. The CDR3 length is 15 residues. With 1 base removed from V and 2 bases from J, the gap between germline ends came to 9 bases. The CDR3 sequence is CASSQGGLTGNTIYF. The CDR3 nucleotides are TGTGCCAGCAGCCAAGGTGGGCTCACTGGAAACACCATATATTTT.